The 16 T cell receptor beta chains listed next were all sequenced from one sample in a study of PD-L1 blockade in urothelial cancer. Time point here: peripheral blood 6 weeks after treatment start. Clones were read by immunoSEQ multiplex PCR, and TCRdb kept only the in-frame ones, dropping some. The profile shows some 51,000 clones, more than 75% of them singletons. The starting material was PBMCs, obtained around atezolizumab (anti-PD-L1) treatment. All receptors derive from a man in his sixties with urothelial cancer.

This chain uses TRBV4-3 with TRBJ2-3, with TRBD2 matching 7 bases. Germline values: CDR1 LGHNA, CDR2 YSLEER. The CDR3 is made up of 16 amino acids. Losses at the gene ends were 3 bases for V and 2 bases for J; bases not matched to a gene: 8. The CDR3 DNA follows: TGCGCCAGCAGCCAGGAGGGGAGGGTTGTCACAGATACGCAGTATTTT. It encodes CASSQEGRVVTDTQYF.

The genes are TRBV9 and TRBJ2-5; 10 nucleotides align to TRBD2. V gave up 1 base and J gave up 2 bases; unmatched junction bases: 8. This CDR3 has 17 residues. Germline assignment: CDR1 SGDLS and CDR2 YYNGEE. For the CDR3, the DNA is TGTGCCAGCAGCGTATCGGGAGCGGGGGGGTCACAAGAGACCCAGTACTTC. As protein: CASSVSGAGGSQETQYF.

V gene TRBV18 combines with J gene TRBJ1-4; D is unresolved. This CDR3 has 16 residues. V was shortened by 0 bases and J by 2 bases, with 10 bases between the two germline ends. Per germline, CDR1 KGHSH and CDR2 LQKENI. The CDR3 nucleotides read TGTGCCAGCTCACCACCGCGGTCAGCCACTAATGAAAAACTGTTTTTT. Encoded protein: CASSPPRSATNEKLFF.

This chain connects TRBV6-5 to TRBJ1-1, with D unresolved. Trimming removed 5 bases at V and 1 base at J, with 11 bases between. Germline lookup yields CDR1 MNHEY and CDR2 SVGAGI. The CDR3 covers 14 residues. CDR3 sequence reads: CASSPRRQNTEAFF. CDR3 coding DNA: TGTGCCAGCAGTCCCAGGAGGCAGAACACTGAAGCTTTCTTT.

The gene calls are TRBV2 and TRBJ1-3; the D is unclear. CDR3 length: 15 amino acids. Germline loops: CDR1 SNHLY, CDR2 FYNNEI. V was cut by 7 bases and J by 0 bases, with 13 bases left in between. CDR3 sequence: CASTDGEASGNTIYF. In DNA, the CDR3 is TGTGCCAGCACCGACGGGGAGGCCTCTGGAAACACCATATATTTT.

The V call is TRBV5-1, the J call TRBJ2-2; D might be TRBD1 (6 bases). CDR1 is SGHRS, CDR2 YFSETQ, per germline. The CDR3 sequence is 15 residues long. V lost 4 bases to trimming and J lost 1 base, with 11 bases between them. CDR3 nucleotide sequence: TGCGCCAGCAGCCGGGACACCCAGAACACCGGGGAGCTGTTTTTT. Translation: CASSRDTQNTGELFF.

The chain joins TRBV9 to TRBJ2-7; 11 nucleotides align to TRBD2. Trimming took 0 bases from V and 5 from J; bases not matched to a gene: 10. The germline gives CDR1 SGDLS, CDR2 YYNGEE. The CDR3 length is 17 residues. CDR3 in amino acids: CASSVGLSGGARNEQYF. The CDR3 nucleotides read TGTGCCAGCAGCGTAGGGCTTAGCGGGGGGGCAAGGAACGAGCAGTACTTC.

The chain links TRBV6-6 to TRBJ2-7; D is possibly TRBD2 (6 bases). The V end lost 1 base, the J end lost 6 bases, and 13 bases lay between the germline ends. The CDR3 runs 14 residues. Per germline, CDR1 MNHNY and CDR2 SVGAGI (reference sequence). CDR3 bases: TGTGCCAGCAGTTACTTGGGGGGTGAGGGCGAGCAGTACTTC. It encodes CASSYLGGEGEQYF.

This sequence joins TRBV5-8 and TRBJ1-1, with 7 bases lining up with TRBD1. The V and J ends lost 0 bases and 4 bases, in that order; junction bases with no gene match: 9. The germline CDR1 and CDR2 sequences are SGHTS and YDEGEE. CDR3 length: 16 amino acids. The CDR3 reads CASSLEGGRVGTEAFF. CDR3 sequence (DNA): TGTGCCAGCAGCTTGGAAGGGGGCAGGGTTGGCACTGAAGCTTTCTTT.

This chain links TRBV7-8 with TRBJ1-2; no clear D gene. CDR3 length: 16 amino acids. CDR1 and CDR2 from the germline V gene are SGHVS and FQNEAQ. The V end was cut by 4 bases, the J end by 8 bases, with 23 bases between. DNA of the CDR3: TGTGCCAGCAGCTCGCAACTAGGAGAGCAAAGAAACGGCTACACCTTC. This gives the protein CASSSQLGEQRNGYTF.

The chain employs TRBV5-4 and TRBJ2-5; the match to TRBD2 covers 8 bases. The germline V gene has CDR1 SGHNT and CDR2 YYREEE (reference sequence). The CDR3 loop spans 17 amino acids. Trimming cost V 4 bases and J 2 bases; bases outside gene matches: 13. CDR3: CASSPHVSGGPQETQYF. CDR3 bases: TGTGCCAGCAGCCCCCATGTATCGGGGGGGCCTCAAGAGACCCAGTACTTC.

V usage is TRBV7-2 and J usage is TRBJ2-3, with 8 bases that match TRBD2. From germline, CDR1 is SGHTA and CDR2 FQGNSA. This CDR3 spans 14 amino acids. V shed 7 bases and J 1 base; nucleotides not matched to a gene: 4. This CDR3 is CASIRSGGTDTQYF. The CDR3 DNA follows: TGTGCCAGCATCCGTAGCGGGGGCACAGATACGCAGTATTTT.

The V call is TRBV27, the J call TRBJ2-1; 12 bases line up with TRBD2. V gave up 7 bases and J gave up 9 bases; unmatched junction bases: 10. CDR1 is MNHEY and CDR2 is SMNVEV in the germline V gene (reference sequence). This CDR3 is built from 15 residues. The CDR3, as DNA: TGTGCCAGCAATACTCGGACTAGCGGGATAGGTGAGCAGTTCTTC. Residues: CASNTRTSGIGEQFF.

The chain employs TRBV5-1 and TRBJ2-1; 8 bases fit TRBD2. Germline CDR1 is SGHRS and CDR2 is YFSETQ. After removal of 2 bases from V and 0 bases from J, the junction contained 7 bases not matched to a gene. The CDR3 runs to 17 residues. The CDR3 nucleotides read TGCGCCAGCAGCTTCCTTAGCGGGACCAGCTCCTACAATGAGCAGTTCTTC. Its protein is CASSFLSGTSSYNEQFF. Based on the CDR3 plus reference TRBV5-1 and TRBJ2-1, the full variable domain is KAGVTQTPRYLIKTRGQQVTLSCSPISGHRSVSWYQQTPGQGLQFLFEYFSETQRNKGNFPGRFSGRQFSNSRSEMNVSTLELGDSALYLCASSFLSGTSSYNEQFFGPGTRLTVL.

The V gene is TRBV6-4, the J gene TRBJ1-4, with no clear D. The CDR3 spans 13 residues. V was clipped by 8 bases and J by 5 bases, with 12 bases between them. CDR1 is MRHNA and CDR2 is SNTAGT in the germline V gene. Written as DNA, the CDR3 is TGTGCCAGCGCCCGAGAGGCAAATGAAAAACTGTTTTTT. This sequence encodes CASAREANEKLFF.

The gene calls are TRBV6-4 and TRBJ1-1; possibly TRBD1 for D (6 bases). This CDR3 has 14 residues. Per the germline V gene, CDR1 is MRHNA and CDR2 is SNTAGT. V dropped 7 bases and J dropped 0 bases, with 12 bases sitting between them. CDR3 sequence: CASKPGQMNTEAFF. The CDR3, as DNA: TGTGCCAGCAAGCCGGGACAAATGAACACTGAAGCTTTCTTT.